Shown below are 5 T cell receptor beta chains from a single sample sequenced in a study of CD8 T cells in ankylosing spondylitis. The study's findings and limits: What seemed typical of ankylosing spondylitis blood was a TCR beta motif built from roughly eight highly homologous variants.

Via MiXCR, TCRdb re-called the 5' RACE reads, giving one row per CDR3 protein. The table records a few hundred thousand distinct CDR3 sequences, 8% of them present only once. These TCRs' antigens remain unknown. The source material was blood, either unsorted or a sorted T cell fraction (not recorded which). These receptors were taken from a male donor with ankylosing spondylitis.

In its sample, this clonotype was seen a few times. V usage is TRBV6-2 or TRBV6-3 and J usage is TRBJ2-1; 7 nucleotides match TRBD2. V shed 7 bases, J shed 9 bases, and the junction held 9 bases outside the gene matches. The CDR3 extends over 13 amino acids. Germline CDR1 and CDR2: MNHEY and SVGEGT. This CDR3 is CASINGRDSEQFF. The DNA of the CDR3 is TGTGCCAGCATCAATGGGAGGGACTCTGAGCAGTTCTTC.

This clonotype appeared a few times. The CDR3: CASRFGGSGNEQFF. DNA of the CDR3: TGTGCCAGCCGGTTTGGCGGGAGTGGTAATGAGCAGTTCTTC. V is TRBV12-3 or TRBV12-4 and J is TRBJ2-1, with 7 positions matching TRBD2. V was clipped by 8 bases and J by 7 bases; unmatched bases: 11. The CDR3 consists of 14 residues.

This clonotype occurred a few times. The CDR3 coding sequence is TGTGCCAGCAGCCATAGGAGGACAGAGAACACTGAAGCTTTCTTT. This sequence encodes CASSHRRTENTEAFF. This chain joins TRBV14 and TRBJ1-1, with D possibly being TRBD1 (6 bases). The CDR3 runs 15 residues. Germline V gene data show CDR1 as SGHDN and CDR2 as FVKESK. Trimming pared 3 bases from V and 1 base from J, leaving 12 bases between. Variable domain in full (rest from reference TRBV14 and TRBJ1-1): EAGVTQFPSHSVIEKGQTVTLRCDPISGHDNLYWYRRVMGKEIKFLLHFVKESKQDESGMPNNRFLAERTGGTYSTLKVQPAELEDSGVYFCASSHRRTENTEAFFGQGTRLTVV.

This clonotype was recorded many times. The chain is built from TRBV20-1 and TRBJ1-1, with D tentatively TRBD1 (6 bases). Trimming left V 7 bases short and J 0 bases short, with 12 bases between. This CDR3 comprises 13 residues. CDR1 and CDR2 from the germline V gene are DFQATT and SNEGSKA (reference sequence). The CDR3: CSVHRDMNTEAFF. DNA of the CDR3: TGCAGTGTGCACAGGGACATGAACACTGAAGCTTTCTTT.

In its sample, this clonotype was seen a few times. The V gene is TRBV4-3, the J gene TRBJ2-7, with TRBD2 matching 9 bases. V lost 4 bases and J lost 6; bases outside the gene matches: 10. The V gene's germline CDR1 is LGHNA and CDR2 YSLEER. This CDR3 is built from 15 residues. This CDR3 reads CASSRGLAGEGEQYF. CDR3 in DNA: TGCGCCAGCAGCCGAGGGTTAGCGGGAGAAGGCGAGCAGTACTTC.